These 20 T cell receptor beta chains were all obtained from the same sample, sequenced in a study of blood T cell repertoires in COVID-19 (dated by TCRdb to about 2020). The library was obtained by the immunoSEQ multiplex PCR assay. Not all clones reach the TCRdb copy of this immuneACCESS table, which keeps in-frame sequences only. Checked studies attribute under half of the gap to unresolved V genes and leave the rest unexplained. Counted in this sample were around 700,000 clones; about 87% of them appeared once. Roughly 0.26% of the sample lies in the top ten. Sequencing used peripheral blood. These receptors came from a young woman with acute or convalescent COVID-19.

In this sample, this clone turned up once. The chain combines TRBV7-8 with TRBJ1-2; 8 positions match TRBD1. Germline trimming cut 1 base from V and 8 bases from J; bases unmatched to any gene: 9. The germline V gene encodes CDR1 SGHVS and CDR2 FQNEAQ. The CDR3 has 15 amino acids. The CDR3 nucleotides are TGTGCCAGCAGCTTAGTCCTTCAGGGGGCGCAGGGCTACACCTTC. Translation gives CASSLVLQGAQGYTF.

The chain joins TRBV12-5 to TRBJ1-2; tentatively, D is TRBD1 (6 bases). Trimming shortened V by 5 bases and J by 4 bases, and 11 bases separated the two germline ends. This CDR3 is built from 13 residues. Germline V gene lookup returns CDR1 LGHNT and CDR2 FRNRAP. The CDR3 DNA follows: TGTGCTAGTGGTACTAGGGGGTCCTATGGCTACACCTTC. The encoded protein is CASGTRGSYGYTF.

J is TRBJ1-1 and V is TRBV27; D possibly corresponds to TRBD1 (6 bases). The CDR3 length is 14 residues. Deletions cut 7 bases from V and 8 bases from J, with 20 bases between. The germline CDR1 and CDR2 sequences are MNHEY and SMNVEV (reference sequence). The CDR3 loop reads CASTRYGGRPEAFF. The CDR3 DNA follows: TGTGCCAGCACCCGATACGGGGGGCGACCGGAAGCTTTCTTT.

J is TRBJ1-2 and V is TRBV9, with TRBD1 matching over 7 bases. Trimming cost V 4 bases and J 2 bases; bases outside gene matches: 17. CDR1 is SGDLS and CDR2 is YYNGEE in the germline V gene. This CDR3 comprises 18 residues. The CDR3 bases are TGTGCCAGCAGCCGACCCACCGACAGGACAGGACGGAACTATGGCTACACCTTC. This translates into CASSRPTDRTGRNYGYTF.

CDR3 residues: CASSLYQGARGTEAFF. CDR3 bases: TGCGCCAGCAGCTTGTATCAGGGGGCGCGGGGCACTGAAGCTTTCTTT. The genes are TRBV5-1 and TRBJ1-1; 8 bases map to TRBD1. V shed 1 base and J 4 bases; nucleotides not matched to a gene: 9. The CDR3 loop spans 16 amino acids. Germline CDR1 reads SGHRS; CDR2 reads YFSETQ.

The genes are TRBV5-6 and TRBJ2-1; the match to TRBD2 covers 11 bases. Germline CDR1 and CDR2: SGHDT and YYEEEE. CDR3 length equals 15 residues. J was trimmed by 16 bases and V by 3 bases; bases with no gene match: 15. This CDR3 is CASSSRLAGTSPLFF. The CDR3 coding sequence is TGTGCCAGCAGCTCTCGACTAGCGGGGACCTCCCCCCTTTTCTTC.

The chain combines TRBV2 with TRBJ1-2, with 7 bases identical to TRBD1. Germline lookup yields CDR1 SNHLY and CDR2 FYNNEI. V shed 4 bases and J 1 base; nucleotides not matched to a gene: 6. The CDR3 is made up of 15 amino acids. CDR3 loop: CASSVDRAINYGYTF. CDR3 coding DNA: TGTGCCAGCAGTGTCGACAGGGCAATTAACTATGGCTACACCTTC.

CDR3 coding DNA: TGTGCCAGCAGCCACGGACGGGAGAGAGGTCAGCCCCAGCATTTT. Protein sequence: CASSHGRERGQPQHF. The V gene is TRBV6-6, the J gene TRBJ1-5; no clear D gene. Trimming stripped 6 bases from V and 6 bases from J, with 18 bases between. Germline loops: CDR1 MNHNY, CDR2 SVGAGI (reference sequence). This CDR3 has 15 residues.

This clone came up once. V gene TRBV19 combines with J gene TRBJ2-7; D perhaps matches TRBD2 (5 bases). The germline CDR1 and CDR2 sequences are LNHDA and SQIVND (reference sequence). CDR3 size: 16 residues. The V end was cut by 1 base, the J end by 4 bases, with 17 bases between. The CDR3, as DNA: TGTGCCAGTAGTATAGGATCTAGCTATCTCCGGTACGAGCAGTACTTC. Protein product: CASSIGSSYLRYEQYF.

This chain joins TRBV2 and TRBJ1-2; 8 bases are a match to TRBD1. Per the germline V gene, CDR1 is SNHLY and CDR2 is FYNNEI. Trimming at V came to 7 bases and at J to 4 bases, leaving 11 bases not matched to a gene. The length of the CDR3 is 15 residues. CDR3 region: CASTTGVSGAYGYTF. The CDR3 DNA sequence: TGTGCCAGCACGACAGGGGTGTCAGGAGCCTATGGCTACACCTTC.

This chain's CDR3 is CASMWEKRTGPGQNTGELFF. The CDR3 bases are TGTGCCAGCATGTGGGAAAAACGGACAGGACCGGGACAAAACACCGGGGAGCTGTTTTTT. The chain couples TRBV2 to TRBJ2-2; 7 nucleotides line up with TRBD1. V trimming: 7 bases; J trimming: 2 bases; junction bases outside the gene matches: 22. Germline V gives CDR1 SNHLY, CDR2 FYNNEI. The CDR3 totals 20 residues.

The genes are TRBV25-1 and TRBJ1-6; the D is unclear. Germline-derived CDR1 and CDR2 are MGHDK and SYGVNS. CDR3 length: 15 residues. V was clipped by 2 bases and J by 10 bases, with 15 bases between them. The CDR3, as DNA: TGTGCCAGCAGTGAAAATCGGGCGGGCAAATCACCCCTCCACTTT. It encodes CASSENRAGKSPLHF.

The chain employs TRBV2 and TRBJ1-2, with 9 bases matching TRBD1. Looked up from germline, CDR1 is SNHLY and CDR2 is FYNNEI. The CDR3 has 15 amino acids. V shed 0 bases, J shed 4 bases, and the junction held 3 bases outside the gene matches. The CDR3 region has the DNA TGTGCCAGCAGTGAAGCGGCGGGACAGGGCTATGGCTACACCTTC. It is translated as CASSEAAGQGYGYTF.

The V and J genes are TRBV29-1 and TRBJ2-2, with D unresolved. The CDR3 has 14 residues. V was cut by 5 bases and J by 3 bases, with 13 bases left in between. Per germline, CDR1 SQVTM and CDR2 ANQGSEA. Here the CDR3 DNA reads TGCAGCGTTTGGTGGCCTAGTGACACCGGGGAGCTGTTTTTT. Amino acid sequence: CSVWWPSDTGELFF.

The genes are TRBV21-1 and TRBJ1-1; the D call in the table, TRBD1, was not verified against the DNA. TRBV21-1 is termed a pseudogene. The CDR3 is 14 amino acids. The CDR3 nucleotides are TGTGCCAGCAGACTGATTACAGGGTACTTCGAAGCTTTCTTT. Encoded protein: CASRLITGYFEAFF.

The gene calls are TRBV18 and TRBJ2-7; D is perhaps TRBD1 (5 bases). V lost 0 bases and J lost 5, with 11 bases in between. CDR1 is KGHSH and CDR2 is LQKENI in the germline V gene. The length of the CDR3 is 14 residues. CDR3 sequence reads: CASSPPEGVHEQYF. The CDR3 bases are TGTGCCAGCTCACCACCGGAAGGGGTCCACGAGCAGTACTTC. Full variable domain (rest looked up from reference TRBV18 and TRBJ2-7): NAGVMQNPRHLVRRRGQEARLRCSPMKGHSHVYWYRQLPEEGLKFMVYLQKENIIDESGMPKERFSAEFPKEGPSILRIQQVVRGDSAAYFCASSPPEGVHEQYFGPGTRLTVT.

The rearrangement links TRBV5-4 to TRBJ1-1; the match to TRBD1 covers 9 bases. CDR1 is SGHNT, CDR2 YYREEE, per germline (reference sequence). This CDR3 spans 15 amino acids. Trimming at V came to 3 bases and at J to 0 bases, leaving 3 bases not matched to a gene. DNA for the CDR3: TGTGCCAGCAGCTACGGACAGGGGCTGAACACTGAAGCTTTCTTT. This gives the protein CASSYGQGLNTEAFF. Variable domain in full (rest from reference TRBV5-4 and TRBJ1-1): ETGVTQSPTHLIKTRGQQVTLRCSSQSGHNTVSWYQQALGQGPQFIFQYYREEENGRGNFPPRFSGLQFPNYSSELNVNALELDDSALYLCASSYGQGLNTEAFFGQGTRLTVV.

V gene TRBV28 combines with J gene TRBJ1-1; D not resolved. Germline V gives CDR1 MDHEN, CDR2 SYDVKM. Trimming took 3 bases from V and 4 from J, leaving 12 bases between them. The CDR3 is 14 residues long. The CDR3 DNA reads TGTGCCAGCAGTTTGCGGTGGGAGGGCACTGAAGCTTTCTTT. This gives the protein CASSLRWEGTEAFF.

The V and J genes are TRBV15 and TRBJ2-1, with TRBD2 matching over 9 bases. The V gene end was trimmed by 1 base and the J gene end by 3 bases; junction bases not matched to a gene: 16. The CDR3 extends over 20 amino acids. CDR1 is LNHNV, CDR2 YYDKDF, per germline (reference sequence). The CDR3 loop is CATSRVEAKSGGSYYNEQFF. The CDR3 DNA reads TGTGCCACCAGCAGAGTCGAAGCAAAAAGCGGGGGGTCGTACTACAATGAGCAGTTCTTC.

The chain's CDR3 is CASSVSGTVNSPLHF. CDR3 nucleotide sequence: TGTGCCAGCAGCGTATCCGGGACAGTCAATTCACCCCTCCACTTT. The chain uses TRBV9 and TRBJ1-6, with 7 nucleotides matching TRBD1. With 1 base clipped from V and 7 bases from J, the junction kept 5 bases outside the gene matches. The CDR3 covers 15 residues. The germline CDR1 and CDR2 sequences are SGDLS and YYNGEE.